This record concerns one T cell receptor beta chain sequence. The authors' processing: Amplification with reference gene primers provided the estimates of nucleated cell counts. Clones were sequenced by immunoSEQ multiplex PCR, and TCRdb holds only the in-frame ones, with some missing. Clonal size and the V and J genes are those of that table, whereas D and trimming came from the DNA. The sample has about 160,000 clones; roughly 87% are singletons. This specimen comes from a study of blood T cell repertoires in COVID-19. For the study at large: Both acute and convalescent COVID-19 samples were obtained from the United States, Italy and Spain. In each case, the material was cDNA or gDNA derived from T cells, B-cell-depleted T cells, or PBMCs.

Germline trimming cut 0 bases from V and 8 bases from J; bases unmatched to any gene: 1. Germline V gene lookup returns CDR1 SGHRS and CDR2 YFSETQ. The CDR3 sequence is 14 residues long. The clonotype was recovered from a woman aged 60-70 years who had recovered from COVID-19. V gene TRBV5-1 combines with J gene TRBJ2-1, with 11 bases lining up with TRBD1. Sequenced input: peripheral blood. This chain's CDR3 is CASSLGTGGDEQFF. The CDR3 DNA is TGCGCCAGCAGCTTGGGGACAGGGGGCGATGAGCAGTTCTTC.